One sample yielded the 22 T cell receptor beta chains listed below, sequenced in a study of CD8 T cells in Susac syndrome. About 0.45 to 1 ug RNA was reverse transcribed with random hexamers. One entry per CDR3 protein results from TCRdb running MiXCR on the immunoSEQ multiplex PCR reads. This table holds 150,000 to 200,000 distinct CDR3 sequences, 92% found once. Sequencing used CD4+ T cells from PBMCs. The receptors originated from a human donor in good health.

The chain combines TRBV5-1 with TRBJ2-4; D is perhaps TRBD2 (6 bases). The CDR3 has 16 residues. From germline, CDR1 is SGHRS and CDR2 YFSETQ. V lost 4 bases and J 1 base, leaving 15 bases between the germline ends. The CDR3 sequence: CASSNVWGRAKNIQYF. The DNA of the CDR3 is TGCGCCAGCAGCAATGTATGGGGGAGGGCCAAAAACATTCAGTACTTC.

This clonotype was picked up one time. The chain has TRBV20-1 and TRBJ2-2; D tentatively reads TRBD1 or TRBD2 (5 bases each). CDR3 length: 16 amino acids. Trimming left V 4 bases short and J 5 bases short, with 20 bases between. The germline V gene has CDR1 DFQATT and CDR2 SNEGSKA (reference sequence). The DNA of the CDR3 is TGCAGTGCTACCCTCATCCGGGGCGGTGGGACCGGGGAGCTGTTTTTT. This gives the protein CSATLIRGGGTGELFF.

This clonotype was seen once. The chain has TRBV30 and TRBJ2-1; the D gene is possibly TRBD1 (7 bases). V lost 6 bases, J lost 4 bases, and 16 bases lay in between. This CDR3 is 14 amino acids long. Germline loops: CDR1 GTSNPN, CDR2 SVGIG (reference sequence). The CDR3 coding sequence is TGTGCCTGCCAAAAGGCAGGGGGGTACAATGAGCAGTTCTTC. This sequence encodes CACQKAGGYNEQFF.

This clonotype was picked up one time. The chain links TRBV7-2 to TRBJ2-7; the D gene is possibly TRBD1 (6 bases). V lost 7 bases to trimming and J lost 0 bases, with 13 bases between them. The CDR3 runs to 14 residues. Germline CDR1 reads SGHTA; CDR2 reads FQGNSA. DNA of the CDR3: TGTGCCAGCACCGGAAACAGGGCCTCCTACGAGCAGTACTTC. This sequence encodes CASTGNRASYEQYF.

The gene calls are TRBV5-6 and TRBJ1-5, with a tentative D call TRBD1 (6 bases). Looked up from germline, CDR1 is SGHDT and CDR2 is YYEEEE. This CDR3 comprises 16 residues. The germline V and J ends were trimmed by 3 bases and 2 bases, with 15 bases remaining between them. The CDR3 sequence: CASSYFFAGGNQPQHF. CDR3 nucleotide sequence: TGTGCCAGCAGCTATTTTTTTGCAGGGGGCAATCAGCCCCAGCATTTT. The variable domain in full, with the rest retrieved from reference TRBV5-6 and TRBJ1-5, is DAGVTQSPTHLIKTRGQQVTLRCSPKSGHDTVSWYQQALGQGPQFIFQYYEEEERQRGNFPDRFSGHQFPNYSSELNVNALLLGDSALYLCASSYFFAGGNQPQHFGDGTRLSIL.

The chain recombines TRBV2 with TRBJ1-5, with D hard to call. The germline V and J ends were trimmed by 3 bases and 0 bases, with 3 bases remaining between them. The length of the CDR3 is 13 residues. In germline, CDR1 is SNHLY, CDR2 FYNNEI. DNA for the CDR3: TGTGCCAGCAGTGACGGTAGCAATCAGCCCCAGCATTTT. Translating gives CASSDGSNQPQHF.

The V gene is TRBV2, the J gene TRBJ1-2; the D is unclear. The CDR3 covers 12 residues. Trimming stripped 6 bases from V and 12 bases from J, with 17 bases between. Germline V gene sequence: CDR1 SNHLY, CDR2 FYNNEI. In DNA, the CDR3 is TGTGCCAGCAGCCTTTTGACAAGCTTCGACACCTTC. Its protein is CASSLLTSFDTF.

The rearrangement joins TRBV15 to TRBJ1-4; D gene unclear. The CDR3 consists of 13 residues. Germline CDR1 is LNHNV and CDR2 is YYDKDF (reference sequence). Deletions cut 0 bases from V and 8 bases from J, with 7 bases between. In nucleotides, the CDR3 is TGTGCCACCAGCAGAGAAGGTGCCGAAAAACTGTTTTTT. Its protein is CATSREGAEKLFF.

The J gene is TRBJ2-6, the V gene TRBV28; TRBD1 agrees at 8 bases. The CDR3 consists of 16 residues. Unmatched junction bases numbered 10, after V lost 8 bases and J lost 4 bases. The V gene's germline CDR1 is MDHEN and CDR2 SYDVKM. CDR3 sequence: CASLPQGARGANVLTF. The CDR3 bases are TGTGCCAGCCTTCCGCAGGGGGCTAGGGGGGCCAACGTCCTGACTTTC. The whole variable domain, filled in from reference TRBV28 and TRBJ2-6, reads DVKVTQSSRYLVKRTGEKVFLECVQDMDHENMFWYRQDPGLGLRLIYFSYDVKMKEKGDIPEGYSVSREKKERFSLILESASTNQTSMYLCASLPQGARGANVLTFGAGSRLTVL.

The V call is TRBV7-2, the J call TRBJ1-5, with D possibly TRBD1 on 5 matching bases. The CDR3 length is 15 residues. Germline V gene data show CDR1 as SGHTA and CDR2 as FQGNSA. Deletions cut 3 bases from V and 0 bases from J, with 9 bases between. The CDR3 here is CASSLGRYSNQPQHF. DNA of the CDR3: TGTGCCAGCAGCTTGGGACGTTATAGCAATCAGCCCCAGCATTTT.

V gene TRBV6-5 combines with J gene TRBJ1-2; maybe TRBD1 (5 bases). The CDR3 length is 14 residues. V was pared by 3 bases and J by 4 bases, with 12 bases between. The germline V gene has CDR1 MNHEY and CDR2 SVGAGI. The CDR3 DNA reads TGTGCCAGCAGTTATTATGGGGCCGGCTATGGCTACACCTTC. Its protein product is CASSYYGAGYGYTF.

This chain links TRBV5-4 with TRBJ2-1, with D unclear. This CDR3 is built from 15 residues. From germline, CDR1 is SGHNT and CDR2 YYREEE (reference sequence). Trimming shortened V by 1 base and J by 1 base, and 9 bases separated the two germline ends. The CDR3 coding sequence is TGTGCCAGCAGCTTGTCGGGCCAATCCTACAATGAGCAGTTCTTC. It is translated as CASSLSGQSYNEQFF.

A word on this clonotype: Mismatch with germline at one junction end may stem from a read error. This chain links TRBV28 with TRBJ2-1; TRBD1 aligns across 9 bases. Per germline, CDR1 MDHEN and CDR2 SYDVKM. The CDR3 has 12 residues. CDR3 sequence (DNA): TGTGCCAGCAGTTTATACGGGACAGGGTTCGTCTTC. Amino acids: CASSLYGTGFVF.

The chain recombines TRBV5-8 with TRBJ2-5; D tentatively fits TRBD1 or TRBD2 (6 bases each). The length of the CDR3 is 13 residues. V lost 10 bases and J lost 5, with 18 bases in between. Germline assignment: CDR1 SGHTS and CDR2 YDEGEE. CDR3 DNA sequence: TGTGCCGGCCACGGGGGCAGGGCCGAGACCCAGTACTTC. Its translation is CAGHGGRAETQYF.

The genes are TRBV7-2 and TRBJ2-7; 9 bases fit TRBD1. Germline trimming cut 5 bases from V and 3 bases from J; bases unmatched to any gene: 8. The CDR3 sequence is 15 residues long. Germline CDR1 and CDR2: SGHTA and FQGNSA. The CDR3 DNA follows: TGTGCCAGCAGCCGCGACAGGGGGAATCGCTACGAGCAGTACTTC. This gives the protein CASSRDRGNRYEQYF.

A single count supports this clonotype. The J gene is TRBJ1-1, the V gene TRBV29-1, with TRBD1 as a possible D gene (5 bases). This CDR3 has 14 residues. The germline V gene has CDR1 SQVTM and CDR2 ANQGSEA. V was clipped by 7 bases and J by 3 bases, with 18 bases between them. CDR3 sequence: CSAARGGMDTEAFF. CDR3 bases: TGCAGCGCTGCCCGGGGGGGGATGGACACTGAAGCTTTCTTT.

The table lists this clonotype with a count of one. The CDR3 coding sequence is TGCGCCAGCAGCCAAGTGGGAGGGCTCGCCGGGGAGCTGTTTTTT. Its translation: CASSQVGGLAGELFF. The chain joins TRBV4-3 to TRBJ2-2, with 7 positions matching TRBD2. Trimming removed 1 base from V and 6 bases from J; junction bases left unmatched: 5. Germline V CDR1 and CDR2: LGHNA, YSLEER. CDR3 size: 15 residues.

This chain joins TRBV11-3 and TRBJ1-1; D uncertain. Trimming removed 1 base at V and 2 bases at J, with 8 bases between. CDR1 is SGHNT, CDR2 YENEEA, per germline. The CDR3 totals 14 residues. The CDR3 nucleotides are TGTGCCAGCAGCTTAGGAGGTTCTAACACTGAAGCTTTCTTT. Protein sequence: CASSLGGSNTEAFF.

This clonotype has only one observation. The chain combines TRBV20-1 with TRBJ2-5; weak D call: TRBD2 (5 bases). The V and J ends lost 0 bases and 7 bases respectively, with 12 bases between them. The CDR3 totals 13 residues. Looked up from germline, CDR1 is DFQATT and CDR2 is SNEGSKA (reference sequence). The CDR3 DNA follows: TGCAGTGCTAGAGATGCTAGCCGGGGGACCCAGTACTTC. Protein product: CSARDASRGTQYF.

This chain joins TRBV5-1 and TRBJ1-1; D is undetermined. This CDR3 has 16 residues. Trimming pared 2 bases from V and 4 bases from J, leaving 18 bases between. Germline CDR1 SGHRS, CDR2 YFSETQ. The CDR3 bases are TGCGCCAGCAGCTTTCGGACCGGGCCCGGTAGCACTGAAGCTTTCTTT. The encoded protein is CASSFRTGPGSTEAFF.

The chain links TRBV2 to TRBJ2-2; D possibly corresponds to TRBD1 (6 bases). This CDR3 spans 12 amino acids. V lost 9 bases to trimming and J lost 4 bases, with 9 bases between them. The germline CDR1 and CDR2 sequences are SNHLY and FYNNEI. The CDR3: CASGGGTGELFF. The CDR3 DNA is TGTGCCAGTGGGGGCGGCACCGGGGAGCTGTTTTTT.

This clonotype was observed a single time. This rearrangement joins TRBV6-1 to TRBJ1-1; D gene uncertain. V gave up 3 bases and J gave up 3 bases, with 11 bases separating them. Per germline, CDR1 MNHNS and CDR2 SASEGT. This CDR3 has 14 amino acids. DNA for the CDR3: TGTGCCAGCAGTGACCCCCTCGGGGACACTGAAGCTTTCTTT. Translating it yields CASSDPLGDTEAFF.